Reported below is one T cell receptor (beta chain). Its matching antigen is unknown. This specimen belongs to a study of tumor and adjacent non-tumor tissue in lung cancer. Study context: The patients, around 10 men and a few women, were about 31 to 85 with stage I to III disease. Study-wide findings and caveats: Significantly higher TCR diversity was found in tumor than normal lung.

This sample's RNA came from whole unsorted tissue. The CDR3 extends over 13 amino acids. V lost 9 bases and J 3 bases, leaving 14 bases between the germline ends. The germline V gene encodes CDR1 MGHRA and CDR2 YSYEKL. TCRbeta libraries were built with three rounds of nested PCR, modified from ARM-PCR. TCRdb re-analysed the multiplex PCR reads in MiXCR, keeping a single row per CDR3 protein. The table includes tens of thousands of distinct CDR3 sequences, less than 75% detected once. This chain uses TRBV4-1 with TRBJ1-2, with D possibly being TRBD1 (5 bases). The sample was lung tumor tissue. The sequence came from a man in his fifties or sixties with non-small cell lung cancer. As DNA, the CDR3 is TGCGCCAGGAACCAAGGGGCAGACTATGGCTACACCTTC. The encoded protein is CARNQGADYGYTF.